Presented here are 24 T cell receptor beta chains from one specimen sequenced in a study of T-cell reconstitution after alpha-beta-depleted transplantation in children. Preparation of the TCRbeta library used unique molecular identifiers. TCRdb used MiXCR to reprocess the PCR reads, holding one entry per CDR3 protein. The sample carries around 70,000 distinct CDR3 sequences, roughly a tenth recorded once. The source material was PBMCs, sampled before TCRalphabeta/CD19-depleted stem cell transplant. These receptors were taken from a boy between 5 and 17 years old with acute myeloid leukemia, due to receive a stem cell transplant.

This clonotype was observed at least ten times. In nucleotides, the CDR3 is TGTGCCAGCAGCCAAGGGGGGAGTAGCACCGGGGAGCTGTTTTTT. Protein sequence: CASSQGGSSTGELFF. The chain recombines TRBV4-2 with TRBJ2-2; either TRBD1 or TRBD2 may fit D (5 bases each). Trimming took off 1 base at V and 4 bases at J, with 10 bases between the two ends. CDR1 is LGHNA, CDR2 YNFKEQ, per germline. CDR3 size: 15 residues.

This clonotype has a count of ten or more. The chain carries TRBV6-5 and TRBJ1-6, with TRBD1 matching over 7 bases. J lost 4 bases, V lost 6 bases, and 9 bases had no gene match. This CDR3 spans 16 amino acids. CDR1 and CDR2 (germline): MNHEY, SVGAGI. CDR3 protein: CASSPRGTEYNSPLHF. Here the CDR3 DNA reads TGTGCCAGCAGCCCCCGGGGGACAGAGTATAATTCACCCCTCCACTTT.

This clonotype was found many times. The chain joins TRBV7-9 to TRBJ2-5; 10 bases are shared with TRBD2. The V segment lost 5 bases and the J segment 4 bases; nucleotides outside the gene matches: 7. The germline CDR1 and CDR2 sequences are SEHNR and FQNEAQ (reference sequence). CDR3 length: 15 residues. The CDR3 DNA reads as TGTGCCAGCAGCCGGACTAGCGGACGTCTAGAGACCCAGTACTTC. It is translated as CASSRTSGRLETQYF.

This clonotype has a count of ten or more. In nucleotides, the CDR3 is TGTGCCAGCAGCTCCGCCCTAGCGGGAGGCTCCTACAATGAGCAGTTCTTC. It specifies CASSSALAGGSYNEQFF. The rearrangement links TRBV7-9 to TRBJ2-1; 11 bases are a match to TRBD2. This CDR3 spans 17 amino acids. After removal of 4 bases from V and 0 bases from J, the junction contained 5 bases not matched to a gene. CDR1 and CDR2 from the germline V gene are SEHNR and FQNEAQ (reference sequence).

This clonotype was picked up many times. The V call is TRBV20-1, the J call TRBJ2-2; perhaps D is TRBD1 or TRBD2 (5 bases each). The CDR3 length is 14 residues. CDR1 is DFQATT, CDR2 SNEGSKA, per germline (reference sequence). Deletions cut 5 bases from V and 1 base from J, with 11 bases between. Written as DNA, the CDR3 is TGCAGTGCTCTGAGGGGAGTGAACACCGGGGAGCTGTTTTTT. It specifies CSALRGVNTGELFF.

Many counts were recorded for this clonotype. The chain recombines TRBV4-1 with TRBJ2-5; D not certain. The CDR3 length is 14 residues. V was cut by 1 base and J by 1 base, with 7 bases left in between. CDR1 and CDR2 from the germline V gene are MGHRA and YSYEKL. The chain's CDR3 is CASSQGRLQETQYF. CDR3 DNA: TGCGCCAGCAGCCAAGGACGACTCCAAGAGACCCAGTACTTC.

Comment on this clonotype: This sequence may be a read error, since a much larger clone differs from it by one base. The chain joins TRBV28 to TRBJ2-1; unclear D gene. This CDR3 has 12 residues. V was shortened by 4 bases and J by 8 bases, with 9 bases between the two germline ends. The germline V gene encodes CDR1 MDHEN and CDR2 SYDVKM. For the CDR3, the DNA is TGTGCCAGCAGTTCCGCGAGATATGAGCAGTTCTTC. The encoded protein is CASSSARYEQFF.

Notes on this clonotype: A read error may produce the germline difference seen at one junction end. This chain uses TRBV5-6 with TRBJ2-7; TRBD2 might be the D (6 bases). CDR3 length: 15 residues. Germline lookup yields CDR1 SGHDT and CDR2 YYEEEE. CDR3 in amino acids: CAISPGTRGSYEQYF. The CDR3 nucleotides read TGTGCCATCAGCCCCGGGACTCGCGGCTCCTACGAGCAGTACTTC.

The chain is built from TRBV7-6 and TRBJ2-5; 10 bases are shared with TRBD2. V gave up 2 bases and J gave up 2 bases; unmatched junction bases: 5. Germline V gene lookup returns CDR1 SGHVS and CDR2 FNYEAQ. This CDR3 contains 16 residues. DNA for the CDR3: TGTGCCAGCAGCTTAATAGCGGGGGGCCGTCAAGAGACCCAGTACTTC. This translates into CASSLIAGGRQETQYF. Full variable domain (rest looked up from reference TRBV7-6 and TRBJ2-5): GAGVSQSPRYKVTKRGQDVALRCDPISGHVSLYWYRQALGQGPEFLTYFNYEAQQDKSGLPNDRFSAERPEGSISTLTIQRTEQRDSAMYRCASSLIAGGRQETQYFGPGTRLLVL.

This clonotype came up a few times. This chain connects TRBV5-5 to TRBJ1-1; 7 nucleotides match TRBD1. There are 17 residues in the CDR3. J lost 0 bases, V lost 4 bases, and 12 bases had no gene match. The germline V gene has CDR1 SGHKS and CDR2 YYEKEE (reference sequence). The CDR3 DNA reads as TGTGCCAGCAGCCGCCACGGACAGGTGGCCTTGAACACTGAAGCTTTCTTT. Protein product: CASSRHGQVALNTEAFF. Using reference TRBV5-5 and TRBJ1-1 for the parts outside the CDR3, the full variable domain is DAGVTQSPTHLIKTRGQQVTLRCSPISGHKSVSWYQQVLGQGPQFIFQYYEKEERGRGNFPDRFSARQFPNYSSELNVNALLLGDSALYLCASSRHGQVALNTEAFFGQGTRLTVV.

The CDR3 DNA reads TGTGCCAGCTCATTACTAGCGGGGGAATCCCACTCCTACGAGCAGTACGTC. Protein: CASSLLAGESHSYEQYV. J is TRBJ2-7 and V is TRBV18, with 11 bases fitting TRBD2. Germline lookup yields CDR1 KGHSH and CDR2 LQKENI. This CDR3 spans 17 amino acids. J was trimmed by 0 bases and V by 5 bases; bases with no gene match: 9.

This clonotype came up many times. This chain links TRBV5-1 with TRBJ2-7, with TRBD1 identical over 9 bases. Germline-derived CDR1 and CDR2 are SGHRS and YFSETQ. V lost 4 bases and J lost 6; bases outside the gene matches: 8. The CDR3 consists of 14 residues. This CDR3 reads CASSAQGAPREQYF. DNA of the CDR3: TGCGCCAGCAGCGCACAGGGGGCGCCGCGCGAGCAGTACTTC.

Many counts were recorded for this clonotype. This chain connects TRBV7-9 to TRBJ2-7; a weak D match, TRBD2 (5 bases). The CDR3 has 13 amino acids. Germline-derived CDR1 and CDR2 are SEHNR and FQNEAQ (reference sequence). Trimming took 2 bases from V and 4 from J, leaving 9 bases between them. CDR3 amino acids: CASSLIRDYEQYF. CDR3 DNA: TGTGCCAGCAGCTTAATCCGGGATTACGAGCAGTACTTC.

This clonotype was observed many times. The chain uses TRBV5-1 and TRBJ2-3; 13 bases line up with TRBD2. The CDR3 runs 15 residues. Per the germline V gene, CDR1 is SGHRS and CDR2 is YFSETQ. With V trimmed by 4 bases and J by 4 bases, 3 bases remained unmatched. In DNA, the CDR3 is TGCGCCAGCAGCCCCGGACTAGCGGGGGCAGATACGCAGTATTTT. Residues: CASSPGLAGADTQYF.

There are many counts of this clonotype. V and J are TRBV4-1 and TRBJ2-2; D may be TRBD2 (5 bases). The germline CDR1 and CDR2 sequences are MGHRA and YSYEKL. Trimming removed 1 base at V and 6 bases at J, with 9 bases between. This CDR3 has 14 amino acids. In DNA, the CDR3 is TGCGCCAGCAGCCAAGTCGGGATGCCCGGGGAGCTGTTTTTT. This encodes CASSQVGMPGELFF.

This clonotype came up many times. CDR3 region: CASSQYPDRNFQETQYF. CDR3 nucleotides: TGTGCCAGCAGCCAGTATCCGGACAGAAATTTCCAAGAGACCCAGTACTTC. J is TRBJ2-5 and V is TRBV3-1; D possibly corresponds to TRBD1 (6 bases). Trimming cost V 3 bases and J 1 base, with 18 bases left between them. CDR1 is LGHDT, CDR2 YNNKEL, per germline (reference sequence). This CDR3 is 17 amino acids long.

This clonotype appeared many times. J is TRBJ2-6 and V is TRBV7-2; D is perhaps TRBD1 (6 bases). This CDR3 is 15 amino acids long. Germline values: CDR1 SGHTA, CDR2 FQGNSA. Trimming took off 1 base at V and 8 bases at J, with 12 bases between the two ends. The CDR3: CASSLDPGESNVLTF. The CDR3 region has the DNA TGTGCCAGCAGCTTAGATCCAGGGGAGTCCAACGTCCTGACTTTC. Together with reference TRBV7-2 and TRBJ2-6, the CDR3 gives the full variable domain: GAGVSQSPSNKVTEKGKDVELRCDPISGHTALYWYRQSLGQGLEFLIYFQGNSAPDKSGLPSDRFSAERTGGSVSTLTIQRTQQEDSAVYLCASSLDPGESNVLTFGAGSRLTVL.

This clonotype is classed as medium-sized. The V gene is TRBV7-9, the J gene TRBJ1-1; D not certain. Looked up from germline, CDR1 is SEHNR and CDR2 is FQNEAQ (reference sequence). The CDR3 totals 14 residues. The V gene lost 5 bases and the J gene lost 1 base, with 11 bases spanning the gap. CDR3 region: CASSRPGTNTEAFF. The CDR3 nucleotides read TGTGCCAGCAGCCGTCCAGGAACGAACACTGAAGCTTTCTTT.

This clonotype was seen many times. The V gene is TRBV12-3 or TRBV12-4, the J gene TRBJ2-2, with a possible D match to TRBD2 (5 bases). Trimming pared 6 bases from V and 3 bases from J, leaving 14 bases between. The CDR3 loop spans 15 amino acids. The DNA of the CDR3 is TGTGCCAGCAGGGCGGGCCAGTCACACACCGGGGAGCTGTTTTTT. It codes for CASRAGQSHTGELFF.

This clonotype was seen at least ten times. The chain couples TRBV12-3 or TRBV12-4 to TRBJ2-7; D not certain. V dropped 3 bases and J dropped 0 bases, with 3 bases sitting between them. The length of the CDR3 is 12 residues. The chain's CDR3 is CASSFDSYEQYF. CDR3 DNA: TGTGCCAGCAGTTTCGACTCCTACGAGCAGTACTTC.

This clonotype was counted many times. The chain carries TRBV29-1 and TRBJ1-2; D gene ambiguous. Germline V gene sequence: CDR1 SQVTM, CDR2 ANQGSEA. Trimming stripped 1 base from V and 5 bases from J, with 11 bases between. The CDR3 runs to 13 residues. The CDR3 spells CSVEVPQVYGYTF. The CDR3 bases are TGCAGCGTTGAAGTACCCCAAGTTTATGGCTACACCTTC.

With respect to this clonotype: A much more abundant neighbour one base away suggests this may be a read error. The rearrangement links TRBV18 to TRBJ2-5; D may match TRBD1 or TRBD2 (5 bases each). Germline CDR1 KGHSH, CDR2 LQKENI. This CDR3 region has 13 residues. Trimming stripped 5 bases from V and 5 bases from J, with 12 bases between. The DNA for the CDR3 is TGTGCCAGCTCAGGTGTAGGGACGGAGACCCAGTACTTC. Protein product: CASSGVGTETQYF.

Only a few counts were recorded for this clonotype. This sequence joins TRBV12-3 or TRBV12-4 and TRBJ2-7, with D tentatively TRBD1 or TRBD2 (5 bases each). The V gene lost 6 bases and the J gene lost 7 bases, with 13 bases spanning the gap. The CDR3 sequence is 12 residues long. The CDR3 region has the DNA TGTGCCAGCAGACCGGGACCGGGAGAGCAGTACTTC. Residues: CASRPGPGEQYF.

This clonotype has a handful of counts. This chain connects TRBV10-2 to TRBJ1-1; a weak D match, TRBD1 (5 bases). Germline lookup yields CDR1 WSHSY and CDR2 SAAADI. The CDR3 runs 16 residues. Trimming removed 3 bases at V and 7 bases at J, with 21 bases between. CDR3 in amino acids: CASSDMAGPVGGEAFF. The CDR3 DNA reads TGCGCCAGCAGTGATATGGCGGGGCCCGTGGGGGGTGAAGCTTTCTTT.